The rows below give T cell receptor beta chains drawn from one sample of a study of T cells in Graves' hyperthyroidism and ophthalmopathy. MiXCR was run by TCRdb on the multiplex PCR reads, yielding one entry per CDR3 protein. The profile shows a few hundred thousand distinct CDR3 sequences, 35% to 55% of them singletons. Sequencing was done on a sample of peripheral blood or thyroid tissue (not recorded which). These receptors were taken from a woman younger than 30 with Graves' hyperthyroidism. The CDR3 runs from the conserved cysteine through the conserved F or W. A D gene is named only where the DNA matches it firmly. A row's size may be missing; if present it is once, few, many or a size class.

DNA: TGTGCCAGTAGTAATGAACGCTGGACAGGGAATTTAGAAACTGAAGCTTTCTTT
CDR3: CASSNERWTGNLETEAFF
size: -
D: TRBD1
J: TRBJ1-1
V: TRBV19

DNA: TGTGCCAGCAGCTTACTAAACACAGGGGATCAAGCTTTCTTT
CDR3: CASSLLNTGDQAFF
size: -
D: TRBD1
J: TRBJ1-1
V: TRBV7-9

DNA: TGCGCGGCGTTAGGGGCGCTCAACTATGGCTACACCTTC
CDR3: CAALGALNYGYTF
size: -
D: -
J: TRBJ1-2
V: TRBV5-1

DNA: TGCGCCAGCAGCGTTGATGCGGGCTCGCACTACACCTTC
CDR3: CASSVDAGSHYTF
size: -
D: -
J: TRBJ1-2
V: TRBV5-1

DNA: TGTGCCAGCAGCTTTGTGGCGACAGGGTCCTACGAGCAGTACTTC
CDR3: CASSFVATGSYEQYF
size: -
D: TRBD1
J: TRBJ2-7
V: TRBV7-2

DNA: TGTGCCAGCAGCTTAGCGATCGGGACAGGTTTTTCACCCCTCCACTTT
CDR3: CASSLAIGTGFSPLHF
size: -
D: TRBD1
J: TRBJ1-6
V: TRBV7-2

DNA: TGCAGCGTTGAGGGCGGGCTAAGGAATGAGACCCAGTACTTC
CDR3: CSVEGGLRNETQYF
size: -
D: -
J: TRBJ2-5
V: TRBV29-1

DNA: TGTGCCAGCAGCTTGGGCGGGAGGGCCGGTGATACGCAGTATTTT
CDR3: CASSLGGRAGDTQYF
size: -
D: TRBD2
J: TRBJ2-3
V: TRBV7-8

DNA: TGTGCCACCAGTGATTTCCACACTCAGACCCAGTACTTC
CDR3: CATSDFHTQTQYF
size: many
D: -
J: TRBJ2-5
V: TRBV24-1

DNA: TGCAGTGCTAGAGAAGAGGGAAGAGGGATGAACACTGAAGCTTTCTTT
CDR3: CSAREEGRGMNTEAFF
size: -
D: -
J: TRBJ1-1
V: TRBV20-1

DNA: TGCAGTGCTAGAGACCCGGGACTAGCGGGAAGAGAGACCCAGTACTTC
CDR3: CSARDPGLAGRETQYF
size: -
D: TRBD2
J: TRBJ2-5
V: TRBV20-1

DNA: TGTGCCAGCAGCCTAACACAGGGGGCTAATTCACCCCTCCACTTT
CDR3: CASSLTQGANSPLHF
size: -
D: TRBD1
J: TRBJ1-6
V: TRBV2

DNA: TGCAGTGCTAGTGAGGTGGCTAATGAAAAACTGTTTTTT
CDR3: CSASEVANEKLFF
size: few
D: -
J: TRBJ1-4
V: TRBV20-1

DNA: TGTGCCAGCAGTTACTCAAGCAGGCCCGCAACTAATGAAAAACTGTTTTTT
CDR3: CASSYSSRPATNEKLFF
size: -
D: -
J: TRBJ1-4
V: TRBV6-5

DNA: TGTGCCATCCACGGGGAAGATAGCAATCAGCCCCAGCATTTT
CDR3: CAIHGEDSNQPQHF
size: few
D: -
J: TRBJ1-5
V: TRBV10-3

DNA: TGCAGTGCTAGAGAGGCGGTAAACTATGGCTACACCTTC
CDR3: CSAREAVNYGYTF
size: few
D: -
J: TRBJ1-2
V: TRBV20-1

DNA: TGCAGTGCTAGCATGGGGTCCAATCAGCCCCAGCATTTT
CDR3: CSASMGSNQPQHF
size: few
D: -
J: TRBJ1-5
V: TRBV20-1

DNA: TGTGCCAGCAGCTTAGCGACAACTGGGGCCAACGTCCTGACTTTC
CDR3: CASSLATTGANVLTF
size: many
D: -
J: TRBJ2-6
V: TRBV7-9

DNA: TGTGCCACCAGCGGACACGGACAAGAAGCTTTCTTT
CDR3: CATSGHGQEAFF
size: -
D: -
J: TRBJ1-1
V: TRBV15

DNA: TGCAGCGTAGAGGGGGGAGCGTCTTGGGAGACCCAGTACTTC
CDR3: CSVEGGASWETQYF
size: -
D: -
J: TRBJ2-5
V: TRBV29-1

DNA: TGTGCCAGCAGTGAATTGACAGGGGGCTATGGCTACACCTTC
CDR3: CASSELTGGYGYTF
size: -
D: TRBD1
J: TRBJ1-2
V: TRBV25-1

DNA: TGTGCCAGCAGCCAAACCGGGACTAGCGGCTACGAGCAGTACTTC
CDR3: CASSQTGTSGYEQYF
size: -
D: TRBD2
J: TRBJ2-7
V: TRBV7-9

DNA: TGCAGTGCTAGATGGGCTAGCGGGAGTTTACGCTACGAGCAGTACTTC
CDR3: CSARWASGSLRYEQYF
size: -
D: TRBD2
J: TRBJ2-7
V: TRBV20-1

DNA: TGCAGCGTTATGAGCAACTCCTACGAGCAGTACTTC
CDR3: CSVMSNSYEQYF
size: many
D: -
J: TRBJ2-7
V: TRBV29-1

DNA: TGTGCCACCAGGCCCCGGGAACCGAACACTGAAGCTTTCTTT
CDR3: CATRPREPNTEAFF
size: few
D: -
J: TRBJ1-1
V: TRBV24-1

DNA: TGTGCCAGCGGGCGGGCGGGAGGAGGGGAGACCCAGTACTTC
CDR3: CASGRAGGGETQYF
size: -
D: TRBD2
J: TRBJ2-5
V: TRBV12-3/TRBV12-4

DNA: TGTGCCAGCAGCTTGACGGTTGATACGGAAGCTTTCTTT
CDR3: CASSLTVDTEAFF
size: many
D: -
J: TRBJ1-1
V: TRBV7-2

DNA: TGTGCCAGCAGCACCGGGACCCAAGTCGAGCAGTACTTC
CDR3: CASSTGTQVEQYF
size: -
D: -
J: TRBJ2-7
V: TRBV5-4

DNA: TGTGCCAGTAGTGTACAGGGAGACAGCCCTACCTATGGCTACACCTTC
CDR3: CASSVQGDSPTYGYTF
size: -
D: -
J: TRBJ1-2
V: TRBV19

DNA: TGTGCCAGCAGCTTGCGCGAACCCGGTACTGAAGCTTTCTTT
CDR3: CASSLREPGTEAFF
size: -
D: -
J: TRBJ1-1
V: TRBV5-4

DNA: TGTGCCAGCAGCCCAGGAGTAGGGGGCATGGATAATGAAAAACTGTTTTTT
CDR3: CASSPGVGGMDNEKLFF
size: -
D: TRBD1
J: TRBJ1-4
V: TRBV2

DNA: TGTGCCACTACCGGGACAGACTATGGCTACACCTTC
CDR3: CATTGTDYGYTF
size: once
D: TRBD1
J: TRBJ1-2
V: TRBV10-3

DNA: TGTGCCAGCAGTGAATTCAGGGAGGATGAGCAGTTCTTC
CDR3: CASSEFREDEQFF
size: few
D: -
J: TRBJ2-1
V: TRBV25-1

DNA: TGTGCCAGCAGTTACCTCGACAAGAGGGAGACCCAGTACTTC
CDR3: CASSYLDKRETQYF
size: few
D: -
J: TRBJ2-5
V: TRBV6-6

DNA: TGTGCCAGCCGACTAGCGGCGAACACCGGGGAGCTGTTTTTT
CDR3: CASRLAANTGELFF
size: many
D: TRBD2
J: TRBJ2-2
V: TRBV19

DNA: TGTGCTAGAGTCAGGGAGGCTGGCTACACCTTC
CDR3: CARVREAGYTF
size: once
D: -
J: TRBJ1-2
V: TRBV25-1

DNA: TGTGCCAGTAGTATACCCAGGGACGGCGAGCAGTACTTC
CDR3: CASSIPRDGEQYF
size: few
D: -
J: TRBJ2-7
V: TRBV19

DNA: TGTGCCATCAGTGCTACTAGCAGGACAGATACGCAGTATTTT
CDR3: CAISATSRTDTQYF
size: -
D: -
J: TRBJ2-3
V: TRBV10-3

DNA: TGTGCCAGCAGCCTCTCGGGCCTCTCCTACGAGCAGTACTTC
CDR3: CASSLSGLSYEQYF
size: many
D: -
J: TRBJ2-7
V: TRBV7-2

DNA: TGTGCCAGTAGTATAGCCGGGCAAGGGGTCCCTGAAGCTTTCTTT
CDR3: CASSIAGQGVPEAFF
size: -
D: -
J: TRBJ1-1
V: TRBV19

DNA: TGTGCCAGCACCACGGGACAGTTCGTTCTCTATGGCTACACCTTC
CDR3: CASTTGQFVLYGYTF
size: -
D: TRBD1
J: TRBJ1-2
V: TRBV7-2

DNA: TGCGCCAGCAGCTTGGGGGATCTAGCGGGACTGAAAGAGACCCAGTACTTC
CDR3: CASSLGDLAGLKETQYF
size: -
D: TRBD2
J: TRBJ2-5
V: TRBV5-1

DNA: TGTGCCACCAAGGGGACCGGAGATAATTCACCCCTCCACTTT
CDR3: CATKGTGDNSPLHF
size: many
D: -
J: TRBJ1-6
V: TRBV24-1

DNA: TGTGCCAGCAGCTTAGAGTGGGACAGCCAGCCCCAGCATTTT
CDR3: CASSLEWDSQPQHF
size: many
D: TRBD1
J: TRBJ1-5
V: TRBV7-2